Included here is one TCR beta chain sequence, with context. The CDR3 covers 15 residues. Trimming removed 4 bases from V and 3 bases from J; junction bases left unmatched: 7. Germline V gene lookup returns CDR1 SGHRS and CDR2 YFSETQ. Combining a sample-barcoded 5' primer with a J-beta primer mix, a second PCR ran for roughly 7 to 11 cycles. TCRdb independently ran MiXCR on the 5' RACE reads; one entry per CDR3 protein. The sample holds about 810,000 distinct CDR3 sequences, under 40% seen once. The record originates from a study of blood T cells in healthy people across ages. The chain has TRBV5-1 and TRBJ2-1; 7 bases map to TRBD2. The receptor's source is a man aged 18 to 29 in good health. Sequencing was carried out using blood. CDR3 residues: CASSLLAFYYNEQFF. The CDR3 nucleotides are TGCGCCAGCAGCCTACTAGCGTTCTACTACAATGAGCAGTTCTTC. The variable domain in full, with the rest retrieved from reference TRBV5-1 and TRBJ2-1, is KAGVTQTPRYLIKTRGQQVTLSCSPISGHRSVSWYQQTPGQGLQFLFEYFSETQRNKGNFPGRFSGRQFSNSRSEMNVSTLELGDSALYLCASSLLAFYYNEQFFGPGTRLTVL.